This T cell receptor beta chain came from a study of a mutant IDH1 vaccine in newly diagnosed glioma (dated by TCRdb to the early 2020s). Study-wide context: Patients were given eight vaccinations, in weeks 1, 3, 5, 7, 11, 15, 19 and 23, which matched visits V03 through V10. In the chemotherapy-containing groups, vaccination started alongside temozolomide cycles, whereas in patients who had radiotherapy alone it started 4-6 weeks after radiotherapy. Of the approximately 29 treated patients, around 62% were male and about 40% were female, and a mean age of about 37 years was recorded. For exploratory analyses, about two dozen treated patients had longitudinal TCRB deep sequencing done wherever samples were available. Before enrollment, patients had received standard therapy of radiotherapy alone, temozolomide alone, or radiochemotherapy with temozolomide; most received the combination. Peripheral blood was collected at six visits: V03 (baseline), V05, V07, V10, V12 and V13.

The label giving this sample's time point can be read as: week 11, during vaccination. A 20-mer mutant IDH1 peptide at 300 micrograms in Montanide made up each vaccine dose, which was injected subcutaneously together with topical imiquimod. Donors had newly diagnosed WHO grade 3 or 4 IDH1-mutant astrocytomas with loss of nuclear ATRX. The samples were drawn from NOA16, a multicentre, single-arm, open-label phase I trial in Germany that tested a mutant IDH1 peptide vaccine in humans for the first time. Genomic DNA for TCRB sequencing was isolated from EDTA blood with the DNeasy Blood and Tissue Kit. What the authors observed across the whole study: According to the authors, sample limitations meant that analyses of patient blood samples could not be reproduced. Across multiple MHC alleles, vaccine-induced immune responses were seen in more than 90% of patients. Availability determined which PBMC samples were chosen for TCRB deep sequencing. Pseudoprogression seemed to be unrelated to changes in the top peripheral T cell clonotypes found by TCRB sequencing.

Comment on this clone: Its antigen has not been determined. Base qualities are not at hand, and no much larger clone is one base apart.

Library generation was performed with the immunoSEQ multiplex PCR assay. Following the manufacturer's protocol, the hsTCRB Kit was used to amplify rearranged TCR beta chain sequences. TCRB libraries were sequenced on an Illumina MiSeq. The original pipeline was this. The proprietary platform of the kit vendor was used for demultiplexing, trimming and gene mapping. TCRdb took this table from immuneACCESS and kept in-frame rearrangements with V and J called. Such tables lack part of the clones; where checked against another copy, unresolved V genes explain under half of the gap, and the rest is unexplained. V and J calls and clone size are given by that table; D and trimming were obtained from the DNA. Counted in this sample were roughly 60,000 clones; roughly four fifths of them appeared once. The top ten clones comprise 3% to 4% of the sample. Sequenced here: PBMCs, sampled from a glioma patient whose treatment included an IDH1 peptide vaccine. The TCR comes from a man aged 25-45 years with glioma.

DNA sequence: TGTGCCAGCTGGTTAGGACGGCTTAATGAAAAACTGTTTTTT. The resulting protein is CASWLGRLNEKLFF. The chain links TRBV2 with TRBJ1-4; there is no confident call for the D gene. Including cysteine and phenylalanine, the CDR3 has 14 amino acids. The sequence is cut down to CDR3 DNA, 42 bases in frame from base 1. From a lookup of the germline V gene, CDR1 and CDR2 are SNHLY and FYNNEI. The germline ends are 14 bases apart after V is trimmed by 8 bases and J by 4 bases.